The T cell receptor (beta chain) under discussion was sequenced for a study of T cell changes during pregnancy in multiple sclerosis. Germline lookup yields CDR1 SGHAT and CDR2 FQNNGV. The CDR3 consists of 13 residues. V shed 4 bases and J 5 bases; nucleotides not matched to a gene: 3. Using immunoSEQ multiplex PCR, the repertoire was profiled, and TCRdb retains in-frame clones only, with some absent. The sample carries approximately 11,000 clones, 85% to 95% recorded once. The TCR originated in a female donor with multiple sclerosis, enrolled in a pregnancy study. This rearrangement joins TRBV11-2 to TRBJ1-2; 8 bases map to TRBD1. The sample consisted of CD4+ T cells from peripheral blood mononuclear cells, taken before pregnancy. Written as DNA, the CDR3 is TGTGCCAGCAGCTCAGGGGGCATGTATGGCTACACCTTC. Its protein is CASSSGGMYGYTF.